This TCR beta chain was found in a study of beta chain features in type 1 diabetes. This clone was seen a few times. Its antigen is as yet unknown. J lost 2 bases, V lost 8 bases, and 7 bases had no gene match. Germline V gene sequence: CDR1 MDHEN, CDR2 SYDVKM. The CDR3 sequence is 15 residues long. Study-wide results and limits: Compared to healthy donors, patients appeared to have naive, central memory and Treg TCRB repertoires that were more alike. Shorter TCRB CDR3s, moderately but significantly so, were found in Type 1 diabetes patients in all four CD4+ subsets.

Sequenced material consisted of expressed TCRB transcripts (all of the isolated RNA was reverse transcribed). The assay was immunoSEQ multiplex PCR, and TCRdb's table has in-frame clones only and misses some. The data show roughly 150,000 clones, with 7% to 9% seen just once and roughly 0.5% held by the top ten. The chain uses TRBV28 and TRBJ2-3; TRBD2 matches 10 bases. This TCR was recovered from a man between 18 and 29 years old with type 1 diabetes. Sequencing input: central memory CD4+ T cells from blood. The DNA for the CDR3 is TGTGCCAGCCGCCGAGCGGGGGGGGTCACAGATACGCAGTATTTT. Encoded protein: CASRRAGGVTDTQYF. Together with reference TRBV28 and TRBJ2-3, the CDR3 gives the full variable domain: DVKVTQSSRYLVKRTGEKVFLECVQDMDHENMFWYRQDPGLGLRLIYFSYDVKMKEKGDIPEGYSVSREKKERFSLILESASTNQTSMYLCASRRAGGVTDTQYFGPGTRLTVL.